Following are 9 T cell receptor beta chains from one sample sequenced in a study of T cells in Graves' hyperthyroidism and ophthalmopathy. TCR beta CDR3 regions were amplified from RNA. In the first-round RT-PCR of the TCR CDR3, the HTBI primer set was used. MiXCR, run by TCRdb on the multiplex PCR reads, gives a single entry per CDR3 protein. The sample yields more than 600,000 distinct CDR3 sequences, 15% to 20% seen once. The sample was blood. The receptors stem from a man younger than 35 with Graves' hyperthyroidism.

The rearrangement uses TRBV20-1 and TRBJ2-3; D not resolved. Trimming stripped 0 bases from V and 2 bases from J, with 9 bases between. The CDR3 is 14 residues long. CDR1 and CDR2 (germline): DFQATT, SNEGSKA (reference sequence). The CDR3 coding sequence is TGCAGTGCTAGAGATTCCCGGTTCACAGATACGCAGTATTTT. Its translation is CSARDSRFTDTQYF.

The V call is TRBV10-3, the J call TRBJ1-1, with D unresolved. The germline gives CDR1 ENHRY, CDR2 SYGVKD. The CDR3 consists of 14 residues. The V and J ends lost 7 bases and 2 bases respectively, with 14 bases between them. The CDR3: CAITNGGPNTEAFF. CDR3 DNA sequence: TGTGCCATCACCAACGGAGGGCCTAACACTGAAGCTTTCTTT.

The sample holds a few counts of this clonotype. The chain uses TRBV7-9 and TRBJ2-2, with D hard to call. Per the germline V gene, CDR1 is SEHNR and CDR2 is FQNEAQ (reference sequence). V was pared by 5 bases and J by 1 base, with 14 bases between. The CDR3 contains 16 residues. CDR3 protein: CASSVLETVNTGELFF. The CDR3 DNA reads as TGTGCCAGCAGCGTCCTAGAAACGGTGAACACCGGGGAGCTGTTTTTT.

This clonotype was observed at least ten times. V gene TRBV12-3 or TRBV12-4 combines with J gene TRBJ2-1, with a possible D match to TRBD1 (6 bases). The CDR3 consists of 14 residues. V was shortened by 2 bases and J by 7 bases, with 12 bases between the two germline ends. In nucleotides, the CDR3 is TGTGCCAGCAGTTTAAGGACAGCGTTTAATGAGCAGTTCTTC. This sequence encodes CASSLRTAFNEQFF.

CDR3 region: CASFRGRGAGNTIYF. As DNA, the CDR3 is TGTGCCAGCTTTCGGGGGCGGGGAGCTGGAAACACCATATATTTT. The J gene is TRBJ1-3, the V gene TRBV27; possibly TRBD1 for D (6 bases). The V gene lost 8 bases and the J gene lost 2 bases, with 16 bases spanning the gap. CDR3 length: 15 amino acids. Per germline, CDR1 MNHEY and CDR2 SMNVEV (reference sequence).

The genes are TRBV20-1 and TRBJ1-2; D is unresolved. CDR3 length equals 14 residues. In germline, CDR1 is DFQATT, CDR2 SNEGSKA (reference sequence). V lost 0 bases to trimming and J lost 3 bases, with 11 bases between them. The CDR3 region is CSARDSADYYGYTF. The CDR3 region has the DNA TGCAGTGCTAGAGATTCGGCGGACTACTATGGCTACACCTTC.

This clonotype was seen ten or more times. V gene TRBV6-1 combines with J gene TRBJ2-5, with D perhaps given as TRBD1 or TRBD2 (5 bases each). Per the germline V gene, CDR1 is MNHNS and CDR2 is SASEGT. The CDR3 has 16 residues. V lost 6 bases and J 2 bases, leaving 19 bases between the germline ends. The CDR3 loop is CASRLGARRLQETQYF. The CDR3, as DNA: TGTGCCAGCAGACTTGGGGCGCGAAGACTACAAGAGACCCAGTACTTC.

This clonotype was observed many times. The rearrangement joins TRBV20-1 to TRBJ2-7; TRBD1 agrees at 12 bases. Germline values: CDR1 DFQATT, CDR2 SNEGSKA (reference sequence). V dropped 1 base and J dropped 4; count of bases not matched to a gene: 5. The CDR3 has 15 residues. In DNA, the CDR3 is TGCAGTGCTAGAGTCGCGGGACAGGGGGCTTACGAGCAGTACTTC. Its protein is CSARVAGQGAYEQYF.

This clonotype occurred a few times. The V and J genes are TRBV24-1 and TRBJ2-3; D not resolved. The germline V gene has CDR1 KGHDR and CDR2 SFDVKD. The CDR3 covers 14 residues. V gave up 6 bases and J gave up 4 bases, with 13 bases separating them. The CDR3 loop reads CATSPGVLSDTQYF. In DNA form, the CDR3 reads TGTGCCACCAGTCCAGGAGTCCTATCAGATACGCAGTATTTT.